Each of the 3 T cell receptor beta chains below was sequenced from the same sample in a study of cytomegalovirus exposure and HLA in healthy donors. Measured with immunoSEQ multiplex PCR; TCRdb has only the in-frame clones, and not every one. The sample has approximately 210,000 clones, more than 70% seen once; the top ten hold more than 1.2%. Sequences were obtained from PBMCs. These receptors all stem from a woman aged 18-35 years in good health and CMV-seronegative.

The V call is TRBV7-6, the J call TRBJ1-1, with 7 bases that match TRBD1. This CDR3 is 15 amino acids long. CDR1 is SGHVS, CDR2 FNYEAQ, per germline. Trimming at V came to 0 bases and at J to 1 base, leaving 2 bases not matched to a gene. The CDR3 nucleotides are TGTGCCAGCAGCTTAGCTGGGACAGAGAACACTGAAGCTTTCTTT. Translated, it gives CASSLAGTENTEAFF.

The CDR3 bases are TGTGCCAGCAGTGACGGACACGATAATTCACCCCTCCACTTT. This codes for CASSDGHDNSPLHF. The J gene is TRBJ1-6, the V gene TRBV25-1, with a weak D call TRBD1 (5 bases). This CDR3 contains 14 residues. V was cut by 3 bases and J by 5 bases, with 8 bases left in between. Germline loops: CDR1 MGHDK, CDR2 SYGVNS.

This sequence joins TRBV15 and TRBJ2-7; weak D call: TRBD1 (5 bases). The germline V and J ends were trimmed by 0 bases and 1 base, with 7 bases remaining between them. This CDR3 is 14 amino acids long. Germline assignment: CDR1 LNHNV and CDR2 YYDKDF (reference sequence). The CDR3 DNA reads TGTGCCACCAGCAGAGACTCAGGGTCCTACGAGCAGTACTTC. Translating gives CATSRDSGSYEQYF.